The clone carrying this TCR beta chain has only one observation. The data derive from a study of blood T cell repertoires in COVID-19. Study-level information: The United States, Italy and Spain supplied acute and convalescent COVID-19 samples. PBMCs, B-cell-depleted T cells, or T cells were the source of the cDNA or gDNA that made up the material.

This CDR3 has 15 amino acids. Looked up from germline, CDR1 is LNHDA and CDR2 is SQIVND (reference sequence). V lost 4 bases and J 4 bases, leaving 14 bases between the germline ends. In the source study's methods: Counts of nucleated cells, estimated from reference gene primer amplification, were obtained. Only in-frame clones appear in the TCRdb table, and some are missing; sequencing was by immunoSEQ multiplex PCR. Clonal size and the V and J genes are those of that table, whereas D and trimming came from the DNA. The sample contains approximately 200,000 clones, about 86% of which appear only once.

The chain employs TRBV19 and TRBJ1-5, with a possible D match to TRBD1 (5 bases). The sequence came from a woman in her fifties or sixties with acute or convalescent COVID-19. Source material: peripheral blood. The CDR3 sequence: CASSKNQGGNQPQHF. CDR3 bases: TGTGCCAGTAGTAAGAATCAGGGAGGGAATCAGCCCCAGCATTTT. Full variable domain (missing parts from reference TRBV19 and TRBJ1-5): DGGITQSPKYLFRKEGQNVTLSCEQNLNHDAMYWYRQDPGQGLRLIYYSQIVNDFQKGDIAEGYSVSREKKESFPLTVTSAQKNPTAFYLCASSKNQGGNQPQHFGDGTRLSIL.